One sample yielded the 19 T cell receptor beta chains listed below, sequenced in a study of T-cell memory formation after mild COVID-19. TCRdb independently ran MiXCR on the 5' RACE reads; one entry per CDR3 protein. The profile shows tens of thousands of distinct CDR3 sequences, roughly 25% of them singletons. Sequencing used PBMCs or a T cell subset sorted from them (not recorded which). These receptors all stem from a young man who had mild COVID-19 (a few samples of this study predate the infection). Cell type and time point are not known.

The chain couples TRBV7-8 to TRBJ2-7; 7 nucleotides agree with TRBD2. J was trimmed by 2 bases and V by 2 bases; bases with no gene match: 6. The CDR3 runs to 15 residues. Germline V gene lookup returns CDR1 SGHVS and CDR2 FQNEAQ. The CDR3 bases are TGTGCCAGCAGCTTACGGGCTAGCGGTACCTACGAGCAGTACTTC. Translating gives CASSLRASGTYEQYF.

The chain carries TRBV2 and TRBJ2-7, with D unclear. Trimming took off 10 bases at V and 4 bases at J, with 17 bases between the two ends. The CDR3 has 13 amino acids. Germline values: CDR1 SNHLY, CDR2 FYNNEI. CDR3 DNA: TGTGCCATCCACCAAGGCAACACGTACGAGCAGTACTTC. It is translated as CAIHQGNTYEQYF. Variable domain in full (rest from reference TRBV2 and TRBJ2-7): EPEVTQTPSHQVTQMGQEVILRCVPISNHLYFYWYRQILGQKVEFLVSFYNNEISEKSEIFDDQFSVERPDGSNFTLKIRSTKLEDSAMYFCAIHQGNTYEQYFGPGTRLTVT.

This clonotype was recorded a few times. V is TRBV3-2 and J is TRBJ2-7. TRBV3-2 is shown as a pseudogene. The CDR3 is 15 residues long. The CDR3 spells CASRADGSVTYEQYV. The CDR3, as DNA: TGTGCCAGCAGGGCGGACGGAAGTGTTACCTACGAGCAGTACGTC.

This clonotype has only a few counts. The chain links TRBV5-1 to TRBJ2-1, with D possibly being TRBD2 (5 bases). Per germline, CDR1 SGHRS and CDR2 YFSETQ. This CDR3 has 13 amino acids. V was cut by 5 bases and J by 7 bases, with 13 bases left in between. CDR3: CASRLSPGNEQFF. CDR3 DNA: TGCGCCAGCAGACTGAGCCCGGGGAATGAGCAGTTCTTC.

This clonotype has only a few counts. The gene calls are TRBV9 and TRBJ2-7; 12 bases fit TRBD2. The CDR3 extends over 16 amino acids. Germline lookup yields CDR1 SGDLS and CDR2 YYNGEE. Written as DNA, the CDR3 is TGTGCCAGAAGCGTAAAGACTAGCGGGGGTATGGACGAGCAGTACGTC. As protein: CARSVKTSGGMDEQYV.

In its sample, this clonotype was seen many times. The J gene is TRBJ2-7, the V gene TRBV29-1, with 12 bases identical to TRBD1. Per germline, CDR1 SQVTM and CDR2 ANQGSEA. Trimming removed 6 bases from V and 5 bases from J; junction bases left unmatched: 2. The CDR3 extends over 12 amino acids. Here the CDR3 reads CSVGTGGDEQYV. The CDR3 bases are TGCAGCGTGGGGACAGGGGGCGACGAGCAGTACGTC.

This clonotype showed up just a few times. The chain has TRBV12-3 or TRBV12-4 and TRBJ2-7; D may be TRBD2 (6 bases). Trimming shortened V by 9 bases and J by 3 bases, and 12 bases separated the two germline ends. The CDR3 is 12 residues long. CDR3 in DNA: TGTGCCAGTAGCGGAGCACTCTACGAGCAGTACTTC. This encodes CASSGALYEQYF.

The J gene is TRBJ2-2, the V gene TRBV9, with D unresolved. Germline CDR1 reads SGDLS; CDR2 reads YYNGEE. The CDR3 sequence is 11 residues long. With 7 bases removed from V and 5 bases from J, the gap between germline ends came to 6 bases. This CDR3 is CASSQTGELFF. In DNA, the CDR3 is TGTGCCAGCTCTCAAACCGGGGAGCTGTTTTTT.

This clonotype was seen only a few times. This rearrangement joins TRBV5-1 to TRBJ2-1; D gene uncertain. There are 14 residues in the CDR3. Trimming pared 4 bases from V and 2 bases from J, leaving 10 bases between. In germline, CDR1 is SGHRS, CDR2 YFSETQ. The CDR3 loop reads CASSLRVPYNEQFF. The CDR3 nucleotides are TGCGCCAGCAGCCTTAGAGTTCCCTACAATGAGCAGTTCTTC.

The sample holds a few counts of this clonotype. The chain carries TRBV29-1 and TRBJ1-1; no reliable D call. Looked up from germline, CDR1 is SQVTM and CDR2 is ANQGSEA. CDR3 length: 12 residues. Trimming shortened V by 5 bases and J by 1 base, and 8 bases separated the two germline ends. CDR3 in amino acids: CSVSPGNTEAFF. The CDR3 DNA sequence: TGCAGCGTTAGCCCTGGGAACACTGAAGCTTTCTTT.

This clonotype came up a few times. The chain's CDR3 is CASSTTVNTEAFF. The CDR3 bases are TGTGCCAGCAGTACGACGGTGAACACTGAAGCTTTCTTT. The genes are TRBV12-3 or TRBV12-4 and TRBJ1-1; no clear D gene. The V end lost 5 bases, the J end lost 0 bases, and 7 bases lay between the germline ends. This CDR3 is 13 amino acids long.

The rearrangement joins TRBV4-1 to TRBJ1-1; no reliable D call. Trimming removed 0 bases from V and 6 bases from J, with 14 bases in between. Germline CDR1 MGHRA, CDR2 YSYEKL. There are 15 residues in the CDR3. The CDR3 DNA reads TGCGCCAGCAGCCAAGAGAGGTCATGGACGGCTGAAGCTTTCTTT. It translates to CASSQERSWTAEAFF.

The gene calls are TRBV10-2 and TRBJ1-2, with a weak D call TRBD1 (5 bases). The CDR3 sequence is 16 residues long. Germline CDR1 WSHSY, CDR2 SAAADI. V was trimmed by 1 base and J by 8 bases, leaving 20 bases between them. CDR3: CASSEFDVRAPRGYTF. The CDR3 DNA is TGCGCCAGCAGTGAGTTTGACGTCAGGGCCCCAAGGGGCTACACCTTC.

This clonotype was observed a handful of times. The V gene is TRBV6-2 or TRBV6-3, the J gene TRBJ2-5, with TRBD2 matching over 12 bases. CDR1 MNHEY and CDR2 SVGEGT come from the germline V gene. The CDR3 loop spans 14 amino acids. The J segment lost 2 bases and the V segment lost 8 bases, leaving 3 bases of the junction unmatched. DNA of the CDR3: TGTGCCAGCTGCGGACTAGCGGGACAAGAGACCCAGTACTTC. This encodes CASCGLAGQETQYF.

This clonotype occurred a few times. The chain has TRBV6-1 and TRBJ1-2, with D perhaps TRBD1 (5 bases). V shed 3 bases and J shed 4 bases, with 15 bases lying between them. Germline V lookup: CDR1 MNHNS, CDR2 SASEGT. The CDR3 has 15 amino acids. DNA of the CDR3: TGTGCCAGCAGTGAGATAACGGGACTGCTCTATGGCTACACCTTC. Its protein is CASSEITGLLYGYTF.

This clonotype was seen more than once but under ten times. CDR3 residues: CASSEIGQGRILFF. CDR3 in DNA: TGTGCCAGCAGTGAGATTGGACAGGGGAGGATTCTGTTTTTT. V usage is TRBV25-1 and J usage is TRBJ1-4; 9 bases match TRBD1. V dropped 3 bases and J dropped 14; count of bases not matched to a gene: 10. The CDR3 is made up of 14 amino acids. CDR1 and CDR2 (germline): MGHDK, SYGVNS.

The rearrangement uses TRBV4-1 and TRBJ1-1; D possibly corresponds to TRBD1 (5 bases). CDR1 is MGHRA and CDR2 is YSYEKL in the germline V gene. The V end was cut by 1 base, the J end by 6 bases, with 9 bases between. The CDR3 contains 13 residues. This CDR3 reads CASSQAGSPEAFF. DNA of the CDR3: TGCGCCAGCAGCCAAGCAGGGAGCCCTGAAGCTTTCTTT.

This chain uses TRBV24-1 with TRBJ1-5, with D possibly being TRBD1 (6 bases). The V and J ends lost 10 bases and 7 bases respectively, with 28 bases between them. The CDR3 totals 17 residues. CDR1 KGHDR and CDR2 SFDVKD come from the germline V gene. In DNA form, the CDR3 reads TGTGCCACAGGTAACCAGGTCCAGCTCAGGGGATGGCAGCCCCAGCATTTT. It translates to CATGNQVQLRGWQPQHF.

V and J are TRBV6-5 and TRBJ2-2; TRBD1 matches 7 bases. The V segment lost 2 bases and the J segment 6 bases; nucleotides outside the gene matches: 9. From germline, CDR1 is MNHEY and CDR2 SVGAGI. CDR3 size: 16 residues. The CDR3 is CASSYGTVGAPGELFF. The CDR3 bases are TGTGCCAGCAGTTACGGGACAGTCGGGGCACCCGGGGAGCTGTTTTTT.